These 30 T cell receptor beta chains were all obtained from the same sample, sequenced in a study of human T cells and chemical hapten exposure. MiXCR was run by TCRdb on the RACE reads, yielding one entry per CDR3 protein. Of under 55,000 distinct CDR3 sequences detected, roughly a tenth appear once; the ten largest clones hold 16%. Noted time point: patch test 3, about 24 weeks after DPC sensitization. The treatment is: therapeutic diphenylcyclopropenone sensitization with weekly scalp DPC. Material: whole blood, obtained in connection with sensitization to the hapten diphenylcyclopropenone (DPC). These receptors were collected from a woman in her 40s with alopecia areata. Some clones in this sample may be carry-over from other donors' samples.

The chain has TRBV9 and TRBJ1-1, with D unclear. Trimming stripped 2 bases from V and 1 base from J, with 6 bases between. The germline V gene has CDR1 SGDLS and CDR2 YYNGEE. The CDR3 has 13 residues. This chain's CDR3 is CASSVSGNTEAFF. In DNA form, the CDR3 reads TGTGCCAGCAGCGTGAGCGGGAACACTGAAGCTTTCTTT. The full variable domain, rest sourced from reference TRBV9 and TRBJ1-1, is DSGVTQTPKHLITATGQRVTLRCSPRSGDLSVYWYQQSLDQGLQFLIQYYNGEERAKGNILERFSAQQFPDLHSELNLSSLELGDSALYFCASSVSGNTEAFFGQGTRLTVV.

This clonotype has a count of ten or more. V usage is TRBV7-6 and J usage is TRBJ1-2; D gene unclear. The CDR3 is made up of 15 amino acids. Germline loops: CDR1 SGHVS, CDR2 FNYEAQ. The V gene lost 5 bases and the J gene lost 4 bases, with 17 bases spanning the gap. The CDR3 loop reads CASSPRELPFYGYTF. The CDR3 DNA sequence: TGTGCCAGCAGCCCCCGGGAGCTCCCGTTCTATGGCTACACCTTC. Full variable domain (outside the CDR3, taken from reference TRBV7-6 and TRBJ1-2): GAGVSQSPRYKVTKRGQDVALRCDPISGHVSLYWYRQALGQGPEFLTYFNYEAQQDKSGLPNDRFSAERPEGSISTLTIQRTEQRDSAMYRCASSPRELPFYGYTFGSGTRLTVV.

This clonotype was recorded at least ten times. The chain carries TRBV9 and TRBJ2-2; TRBD2 agrees at 9 bases. The CDR3 is 22 residues long. Trimming took 4 bases from V and 0 from J; bases not matched to a gene: 22. Germline V gene sequence: CDR1 SGDLS, CDR2 YYNGEE. CDR3 coding DNA: TGTGCCAGCAGCCCCCGCAGGGGGGCCTCCGGAGCGGGGGGATCGAACACCGGGGAGCTGTTTTTT. Its translation is CASSPRRGASGAGGSNTGELFF.

This clonotype was detected only a few times. The V call is TRBV20-1, the J call TRBJ2-3, with 10 bases matching TRBD2. From germline, CDR1 is DFQATT and CDR2 SNEGSKA (reference sequence). After removal of 0 bases from V and 3 bases from J, the junction contained 6 bases not matched to a gene. This CDR3 is 16 amino acids long. The CDR3 here is CSARDGTSGDTDTQYF. CDR3 DNA sequence: TGCAGTGCTAGAGATGGCACTAGCGGGGATACAGATACGCAGTATTTT.

This clonotype was seen a handful of times. The gene calls are TRBV7-2 and TRBJ2-7; D uncertain. Deletions cut 1 base from V and 3 bases from J, with 7 bases between. CDR1 SGHTA and CDR2 FQGNSA come from the germline V gene. The CDR3 runs to 13 residues. The CDR3 DNA reads TGTGCCAGCAGCTTAGGCAGAGTCTACGAGCAGTACTTC. Translating gives CASSLGRVYEQYF. The full variable domain, completed using reference TRBV7-2 and TRBJ2-7, is GAGVSQSPSNKVTEKGKDVELRCDPISGHTALYWYRQSLGQGLEFLIYFQGNSAPDKSGLPSDRFSAERTGGSVSTLTIQRTQQEDSAVYLCASSLGRVYEQYFGPGTRLTVT.

This clonotype was counted ten times or more. The chain is built from TRBV6-1 and TRBJ2-1; weak D call: TRBD2 (6 bases). The germline V gene encodes CDR1 MNHNS and CDR2 SASEGT. This CDR3 region has 15 residues. Trimming took 8 bases from V and 7 from J, leaving 21 bases between them. The CDR3 loop is CASSLSAGSGNEQFF. The CDR3 DNA sequence: TGTGCCAGCTCCCTTAGCGCGGGGTCAGGAAATGAGCAGTTCTTC.

V gene TRBV6-2 or TRBV6-3 combines with J gene TRBJ2-1, with D tentatively TRBD2 (5 bases). Germline-derived CDR1 and CDR2 are MNHEY and SVGEGT. There are 16 residues in the CDR3. V lost 0 bases and J 0 bases, leaving 9 bases between the germline ends. The CDR3 region is CASSYSGLASYNEQFF. The CDR3 coding sequence is TGTGCCAGCAGTTACTCCGGCCTAGCCTCCTACAATGAGCAGTTCTTC.

The gene calls are TRBV4-3 and TRBJ2-5, with TRBD2 matching over 7 bases. V trimming: 0 bases; J trimming: 5 bases; junction bases outside the gene matches: 18. CDR3 length: 19 residues. Germline values: CDR1 LGHNA, CDR2 YSLEER. The DNA for the CDR3 is TGCGCCAGCAGCCAAGATCCAGGGACTACGGGCGGTTTACGGGAGACCCAGTACTTC. Residues: CASSQDPGTTGGLRETQYF.

This clonotype was observed many times. V is TRBV20-1 and J is TRBJ2-1, with D perhaps TRBD2 (5 bases). The CDR3 is made up of 15 amino acids. V was clipped by 3 bases and J by 7 bases, with 19 bases between them. Per germline, CDR1 DFQATT and CDR2 SNEGSKA (reference sequence). CDR3 DNA: TGCAGTGCTAGGGACCACGAGGGTCTAATGAATGAGCAGTTCTTC. It is translated as CSARDHEGLMNEQFF.

This clonotype was detected ten times or more. The CDR3 here is CASTVVGQANYGYTF. The CDR3 DNA is TGTGCCAGCACCGTTGTAGGTCAGGCCAACTATGGCTACACCTTC. The chain carries TRBV7-9 and TRBJ1-2, with D unclear. V was pared by 7 bases and J by 2 bases, with 17 bases between. This CDR3 region has 15 residues. Germline loops: CDR1 SEHNR, CDR2 FQNEAQ (reference sequence).

The V and J genes are TRBV12-3 or TRBV12-4 and TRBJ2-7; D unclear. The CDR3 spans 13 residues. Trimming pared 5 bases from V and 6 bases from J, leaving 14 bases between. CDR3 sequence: CASSPYTFPEQYF. The CDR3 DNA is TGTGCCAGCAGTCCTTATACCTTCCCCGAGCAGTACTTC.

The V gene is TRBV4-1, the J gene TRBJ2-3, with 9 bases fitting TRBD1. Germline V gene data show CDR1 as MGHRA and CDR2 as YSYEKL. J gave up 3 bases and V 4 bases, and 11 bases lay outside the gene matches. The CDR3 has 17 amino acids. The CDR3 protein is CASSLLGTGHITDTQYF. CDR3 bases: TGCGCCAGCAGCCTATTAGGGACAGGGCACATAACAGATACGCAGTATTTT.

The chain uses TRBV20-1 and TRBJ1-6; D remains ambiguous. V lost 3 bases and J lost 7, with 10 bases in between. The CDR3 runs 13 residues. Germline CDR1 and CDR2: DFQATT and SNEGSKA (reference sequence). For the CDR3, the DNA is TGCAGTGCTAGGATCAGGCCAAATTCACCCCTCCACTTT. This encodes CSARIRPNSPLHF.

The chain joins TRBV29-1 to TRBJ2-1, with D unresolved. V gave up 0 bases and J gave up 7 bases, with 13 bases separating them. This CDR3 region has 14 residues. Germline lookup yields CDR1 SQVTM and CDR2 ANQGSEA. The CDR3 sequence is CSVEDRHGSNEQFF. DNA for the CDR3: TGCAGCGTTGAAGATAGGCACGGTAGTAATGAGCAGTTCTTC.

This clonotype turned up a few times. CDR3 in DNA: TGTGCCAGCAGTATCGGCACCGGGGAGCTGTTTTTT. Its protein product is CASSIGTGELFF. The chain couples TRBV9 to TRBJ2-2; no definite D call. Looked up from germline, CDR1 is SGDLS and CDR2 is YYNGEE. The CDR3 spans 12 residues. V was clipped by 5 bases and J by 4 bases, with 6 bases between them. Complete variable domain (other parts from reference TRBV9 and TRBJ2-2): DSGVTQTPKHLITATGQRVTLRCSPRSGDLSVYWYQQSLDQGLQFLIQYYNGEERAKGNILERFSAQQFPDLHSELNLSSLELGDSALYFCASSIGTGELFFGEGSRLTVL.

CDR3 residues: CASRDRVSTDTQYF. As DNA, the CDR3 is TGTGCCAGCAGAGACAGGGTGAGCACAGATACGCAGTATTTT. The chain is built from TRBV6-2 or TRBV6-3 and TRBJ2-3; TRBD1 matches at 7 bases. Germline CDR1 reads MNHEY; CDR2 reads SVGEGT. This CDR3 has 14 amino acids. With 6 bases clipped from V and 0 bases from J, the junction kept 3 bases outside the gene matches.

Worth noting for this clonotype: A much bigger clone sits one base away, suggesting this may be a read error. This sequence joins TRBV7-2 and TRBJ2-5, with a tentative D call TRBD2 (5 bases). The CDR3 consists of 14 residues. The germline CDR1 and CDR2 sequences are SGHTA and FQGNSA. Here the CDR3 reads CAISLGGLHETQYF. The CDR3 DNA is TGTGCCATCAGCTTAGGAGGTCTTCACGAGACCCAGTACTTC.

This chain connects TRBV20-1 to TRBJ2-3; D possibly corresponds to TRBD2 (5 bases). Trimming shortened V by 7 bases and J by 0 bases, and 8 bases separated the two germline ends. In germline, CDR1 is DFQATT, CDR2 SNEGSKA (reference sequence). The CDR3 totals 12 residues. The CDR3 nucleotides read TGCAGTGTTACGGGGAGCACAGATACGCAGTATTTT. It codes for CSVTGSTDTQYF.

The chain uses TRBV7-2 and TRBJ2-3; no firm D call. V lost 2 bases to trimming and J lost 2 bases, with 11 bases between them. The CDR3 loop spans 15 amino acids. Germline CDR1 is SGHTA and CDR2 is FQGNSA. The CDR3 protein is CASSLNAQFTDTQYF. CDR3 in DNA: TGTGCCAGCAGCTTAAACGCACAGTTCACAGATACGCAGTATTTT.

This clonotype has at least ten counts. The chain joins TRBV5-1 to TRBJ1-5; D might be TRBD1 (5 bases). The germline gives CDR1 SGHRS, CDR2 YFSETQ. V lost 0 bases, J lost 2 bases, and 12 bases lay in between. The CDR3 runs to 16 residues. CDR3 sequence: CASSLEGARGNQPQHF. The CDR3 nucleotides read TGCGCCAGCAGCTTGGAAGGGGCGCGGGGCAATCAGCCCCAGCATTTT.

This clonotype was detected ten times or more. The chain has TRBV13 and TRBJ1-1; 7 bases match TRBD1. The CDR3 extends over 15 amino acids. Trimming took 2 bases from V and 6 from J; bases not matched to a gene: 9. Germline V gene data show CDR1 as PRHDT and CDR2 as FYEKMQ (reference sequence). Here the CDR3 reads CASSLLEGAAPEAFF. The CDR3 nucleotides are TGTGCCAGCAGCTTATTAGAGGGGGCCGCCCCTGAAGCTTTCTTT.

This clonotype was observed at least ten times. This sequence joins TRBV12-3 or TRBV12-4 and TRBJ1-5, with a possible D match to TRBD1 (5 bases). V dropped 3 bases and J dropped 2 bases, with 8 bases sitting between them. The CDR3 covers 14 residues. Here the CDR3 DNA reads TGTGCCAGCAGTTTTCGAGGGGGCAATCAGCCCCAGCATTTT. Its protein is CASSFRGGNQPQHF.

There are many counts of this clonotype. This sequence joins TRBV28 and TRBJ1-2; D might be TRBD1 (6 bases). The CDR3 length is 12 residues. Germline V gives CDR1 MDHEN, CDR2 SYDVKM. The V end lost 10 bases, the J end lost 5 bases, and 14 bases lay between the germline ends. CDR3 sequence (DNA): TGTGCCACTTACAGGGTAGGGTATGGCTACACCTTC. Residues: CATYRVGYGYTF.

The sample holds many counts of this clonotype. The V gene is TRBV7-9, the J gene TRBJ1-1; 7 positions agree with TRBD1. This CDR3 is built from 14 residues. Germline V gene lookup returns CDR1 SEHNR and CDR2 FQNEAQ (reference sequence). After removal of 4 bases from V and 2 bases from J, the junction contained 4 bases not matched to a gene. The CDR3 DNA is TGTGCCAGCAGCTCTGACAGGGTAAACACTGAAGCTTTCTTT. It codes for CASSSDRVNTEAFF.

By frequency in the sample, this clonotype is medium-sized (0.01 to 0.1%). V and J are TRBV12-3 or TRBV12-4 and TRBJ2-7; D remains ambiguous. V shed 0 bases and J shed 2 bases, with 11 bases lying between them. The length of the CDR3 is 15 residues. CDR3 in DNA: TGTGCCAGCAGTTTAGCGCGGACGGCTCCCTACGAGCAGTACTTC. Translating gives CASSLARTAPYEQYF.

This clonotype showed up just a few times. This sequence joins TRBV12-5 and TRBJ2-1; 7 bases match TRBD2. Trimming removed 5 bases from V and 0 bases from J; junction bases left unmatched: 7. Germline V gives CDR1 LGHNT, CDR2 FRNRAP. CDR3 size: 16 residues. The DNA of the CDR3 is TGTGCTAGTGGTCCGAGAGCGGGGAGCTCCTACAATGAGCAGTTCTTC. This codes for CASGPRAGSSYNEQFF.

This clonotype was detected only a few times. The rearrangement links TRBV12-3 or TRBV12-4 to TRBJ2-5, with D perhaps being TRBD1 or TRBD2 (5 bases each). The CDR3 spans 13 residues. V lost 5 bases, J lost 5 bases, and 12 bases lay in between. In nucleotides, the CDR3 is TGTGCCAGCAGTCGGGACCCGGGTGAGACCCAGTACTTC. Its protein product is CASSRDPGETQYF.

This clonotype was seen at least ten times. CDR3 in amino acids: CASSFTPGLQKNEQFF. As DNA, the CDR3 is TGTGCCAGCAGCTTCACCCCGGGACTCCAGAAAAATGAGCAGTTCTTC. The rearrangement links TRBV7-3 to TRBJ2-1, with a weak D call TRBD2 (6 bases). V lost 3 bases, J lost 7 bases, and 19 bases lay in between. The CDR3 has 16 amino acids. CDR1 SGHTA and CDR2 FQGTGA come from the germline V gene.

This clonotype was seen a handful of times. The chain links TRBV27 to TRBJ2-7, with 9 bases aligning to TRBD2. CDR3 length: 16 amino acids. The J segment lost 2 bases and the V segment lost 0 bases, leaving 5 bases of the junction unmatched. CDR1 is MNHEY, CDR2 SMNVEV, per germline (reference sequence). CDR3 sequence: CASSLSPAGGTYEQYF. In DNA form, the CDR3 reads TGTGCCAGCAGTTTATCTCCCGCGGGGGGGACCTACGAGCAGTACTTC.

This clonotype appeared many times. The gene calls are TRBV5-8 and TRBJ2-3; D uncertain. Germline-derived CDR1 and CDR2 are SGHTS and YDEGEE. This CDR3 has 16 residues. V was trimmed by 4 bases and J by 2 bases, leaving 17 bases between them. The CDR3 region is CASSVVQAILTDTQYF. For the CDR3, the DNA is TGTGCCAGCAGCGTTGTCCAGGCGATACTCACAGATACGCAGTATTTT.